This T cell receptor beta chain stems from a study of post-analysis software for immune sequencing data (dated by TCRdb to between 2014 and 2016). In the study overall: Disease courses on record covered relapsing-remitting, secondary progressive and progressive-relapsing multiple sclerosis, though some patients had no subtype annotation. The patient repertoires were compared against roughly 12 previously published healthy control repertoires obtained from donors aged about 6 to 25 years. A subset of samples was prepared in parallel using single-end sample barcoding, then pooled and co-amplified after Illumina adapter ligation.

To demonstrate the VDJtools post-analysis software, the study profiled TCR beta repertoires from the peripheral blood of about 13 young patients with multiple sclerosis. The patients with multiple sclerosis were children and adolescents between roughly 6 and 15 years of age. Beyond this particular receptor, the publication reports: The control group was slightly older than the multiple sclerosis patient group. Multiple sclerosis patients had significantly lower normalized Chao1 diversity than controls, a result that suggests substantial peripheral T-cell clonal expansion. Patients showed significantly higher frequencies than controls for five TRBV segments, among them TRBV5-6, TRBV5-1 and TRBV20-1. Direct clustering with F measure showed strong co-clustering of samples prepared in the same batch, prompting a batch-effect correction.

The germline V gene yields SGHTA for CDR1 and FQGNSA for CDR2. The germline ends are 20 bases apart after V is trimmed by 6 bases and J by 14 bases. The CDR3 covers 14 residues, taking in both the cysteine and the phenylalanine. Solely the CDR3 DNA is kept, with 42 bases framed from the first base. The method behind the library was PCR. The sequencer was an Illumina HiSeq 2500. To reduce PCR and sequencing biases, unique molecular identifiers were incorporated into the TCR beta cDNA libraries. Roughly 0.5 million cDNA molecules were obtained per 1 to 10 million input T cells, so each molecule approximated one T cell. Patient libraries were prepared and sequenced with the same protocol used for the earlier healthy control dataset. Within a given batch, samples were prepared together, multiplexed and sequenced on the same HiSeq lane. The original methods were these. Raw barcoded reads were processed with MIGEC, and single-read molecular identifier groups were discarded before consensus assembly and CDR3 extraction. Clonotype tables were post-analysed with VDJtools, and diversity was normalized by down-sampling all datasets to the smallest sample size. Repertoire overlap clustering matched CDR3 amino acid but not nucleotide sequences to correct batch-related cross-sample contamination. The public reads were reprocessed in TCRdb via fastp at Q25 and MiXCR, keeping in-frame beta chains. Every entry covers one CDR3 protein and lists the most common genes and DNA from its rows. TCRdb, rather than the study authors, made the V and J calls. This sample holds around 500,000 distinct CDR3 sequences; approximately 34% were observed only once. Of the sample, around 5.9% is held by the ten largest clones.

With regard to this clonotype: The specificity of this receptor is unknown. One base away there is no much larger clone; base qualities are not given.

The sequence is built from TRBV7-2 and TRBJ1-6; no D gene call is confident. Sequencing was done on a sample of blood. The source is a girl aged 2 to 17 with multiple sclerosis. The CDR3 loop reads CASSFAPRELTLHF. The nucleotides are TGTGCCAGCAGTTTCGCCCCCCGGGAATTAACCCTCCACTTT.